The present entry profiles one T cell receptor (beta chain) with its context. As yet, its antigen is unknown. RNA transcripts gave rise to amplified TCR beta CDR3 regions. The HTBI primer set served for first-round RT-PCR of the TCR CDR3. TCRdb analysed the multiplex PCR reads with MiXCR anew, one entry per CDR3 protein. The profile shows around 480,000 distinct CDR3 sequences, approximately 15% of them singletons. Germline V CDR1 and CDR2: SQVTM, ANQGSEA. The CDR3 length is 15 residues. The sample comes from a study of T cells in Graves' hyperthyroidism and ophthalmopathy. Study observations and caveats: Within blood appeared most thyroid clonotypes that had expanded above 0.001.

Patients aged 18 to 65 had newly diagnosed hyperthyroidism lasting under 2 months. Uncontrolled infection, other autoimmune disease, pregnancy or lactation barred patients from enrollment. Fresh peripheral blood, under 13 ml, was the source of the PBMCs. This TCR was recovered from a woman aged 18-29 years with Graves' hyperthyroidism. This chain joins TRBV29-1 and TRBJ2-1; TRBD2 matches at 9 bases. The end of the DNA is better explained by TRBJ2-7, so the J call may be wrong. Sequenced material: blood. This CDR3 is CSVVLAGVSYNEQYF. Here the CDR3 DNA reads TGCAGCGTTGTGTTAGCGGGAGTGTCCTACAATGAGCAGTACTTC.